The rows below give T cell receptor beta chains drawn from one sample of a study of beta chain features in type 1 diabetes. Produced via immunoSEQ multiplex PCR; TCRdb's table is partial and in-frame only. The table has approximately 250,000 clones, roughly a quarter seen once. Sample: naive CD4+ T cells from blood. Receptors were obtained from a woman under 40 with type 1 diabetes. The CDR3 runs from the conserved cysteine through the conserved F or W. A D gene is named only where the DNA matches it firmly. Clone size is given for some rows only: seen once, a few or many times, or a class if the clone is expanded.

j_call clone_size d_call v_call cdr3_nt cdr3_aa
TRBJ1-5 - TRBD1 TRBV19 TGTGCCAGTAGTATCTGGGGACAGGGTGGTCAGCCCCAGCATTTT CASSIWGQGGQPQHF
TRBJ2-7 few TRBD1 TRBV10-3 TGTGCCATCAGTGAGCGTTTCGTGGACAGGGGCCACGAGCAGTACTTC CAISERFVDRGHEQYF
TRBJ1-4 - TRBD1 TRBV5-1 TGCGCCAGCAGCTTGGACAGGGGGGAGGAAAAACTGTTTTTT CASSLDRGEEKLFF
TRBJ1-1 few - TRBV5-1 TGCGCCAGCAGCCTTTCCGGGGGGAGCACTGAAGCTTTCTTT CASSLSGGSTEAFF
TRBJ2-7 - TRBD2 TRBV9 TGTGCCAGCAGCGTAGAAGCGGGAGACTCCTACGAGCAGTACTTC CASSVEAGDSYEQYF
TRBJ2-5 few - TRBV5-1 TGCGCCAGCAGCTTGGCAGGTTTGGAGACCCAGTACTTC CASSLAGLETQYF
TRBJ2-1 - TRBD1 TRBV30 TGTGCCTGGGGTTACAGGGGAGAGCAGTTCTTC CAWGYRGEQFF
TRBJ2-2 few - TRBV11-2 TGTGCCAGCAGCAACAGAGTCCACACCGGGGAGCTGTTTTTT CASSNRVHTGELFF
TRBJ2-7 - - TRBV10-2 TGCGCCAGCAGTGACCCGACTCGCTACGAGCAGTACTTC CASSDPTRYEQYF
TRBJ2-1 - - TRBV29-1 TGCAGCGTGGAGGGGTTTCTGGGAGCCTATGAGCAGTTCTTC CSVEGFLGAYEQFF
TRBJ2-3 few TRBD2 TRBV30 TGTGCCTGGAGTGAGGCTAGCGGGAGGTCAGATACGCAGTATTTT CAWSEASGRSDTQYF